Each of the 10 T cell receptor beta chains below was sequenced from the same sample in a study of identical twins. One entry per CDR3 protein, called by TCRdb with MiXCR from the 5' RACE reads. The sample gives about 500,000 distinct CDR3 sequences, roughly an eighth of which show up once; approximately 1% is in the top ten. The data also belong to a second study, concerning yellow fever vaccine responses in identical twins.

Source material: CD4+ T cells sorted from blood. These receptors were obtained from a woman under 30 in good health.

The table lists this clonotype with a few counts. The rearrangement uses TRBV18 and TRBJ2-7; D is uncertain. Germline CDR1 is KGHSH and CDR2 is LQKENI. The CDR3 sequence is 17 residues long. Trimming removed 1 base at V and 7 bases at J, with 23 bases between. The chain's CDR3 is CASSPRPLTDKLREQYF. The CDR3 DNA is TGTGCCAGCTCACCACGACCGCTAACTGATAAGCTGCGAGAGCAGTACTTC.

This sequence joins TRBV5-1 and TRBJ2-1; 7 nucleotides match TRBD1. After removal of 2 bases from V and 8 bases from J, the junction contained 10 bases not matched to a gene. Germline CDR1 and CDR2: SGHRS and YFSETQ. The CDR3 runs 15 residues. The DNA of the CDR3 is TGCGCCAGCAGCTTAGGTAGGGGGCGATCCGATGAGCAGTTCTTC. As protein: CASSLGRGRSDEQFF.

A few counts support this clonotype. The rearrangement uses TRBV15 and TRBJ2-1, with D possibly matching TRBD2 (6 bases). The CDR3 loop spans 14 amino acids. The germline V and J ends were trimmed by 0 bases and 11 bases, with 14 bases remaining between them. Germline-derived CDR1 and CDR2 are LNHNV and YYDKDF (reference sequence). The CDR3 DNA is TGTGCCACCAGCAGAGATCACTTGCGGGGCAAGCAGTTCTTC. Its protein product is CATSRDHLRGKQFF.

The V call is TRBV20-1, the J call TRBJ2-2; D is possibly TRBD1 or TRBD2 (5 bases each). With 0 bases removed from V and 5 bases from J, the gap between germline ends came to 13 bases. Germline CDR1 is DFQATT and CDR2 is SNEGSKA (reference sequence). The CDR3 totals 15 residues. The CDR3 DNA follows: TGCAGTGCTAGAGATGGGCGGGCAGGGACCGGGGAGCTGTTTTTT. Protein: CSARDGRAGTGELFF.

The CDR3 sequence: CASSLVGQRPNIQYF. The CDR3 nucleotides are TGTGCCAGCAGTTTGGTCGGACAGAGACCAAACATTCAGTACTTC. This chain connects TRBV28 to TRBJ2-4; a weak D match, TRBD1 (6 bases). The CDR3 totals 15 residues. V was trimmed by 3 bases and J by 6 bases, leaving 15 bases between them. CDR1 MDHEN and CDR2 SYDVKM come from the germline V gene.

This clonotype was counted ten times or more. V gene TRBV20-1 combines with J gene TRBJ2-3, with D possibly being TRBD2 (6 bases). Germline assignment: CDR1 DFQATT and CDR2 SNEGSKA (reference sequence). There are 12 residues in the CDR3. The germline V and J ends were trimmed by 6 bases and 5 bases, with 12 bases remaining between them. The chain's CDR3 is CSAKRAGDTQYF. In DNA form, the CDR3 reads TGCAGTGCCAAACGAGCGGGAGATACGCAGTATTTT.

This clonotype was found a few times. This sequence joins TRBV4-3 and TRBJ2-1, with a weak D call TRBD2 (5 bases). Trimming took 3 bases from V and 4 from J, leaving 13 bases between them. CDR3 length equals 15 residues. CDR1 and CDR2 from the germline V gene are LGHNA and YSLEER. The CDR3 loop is CASSHLSGIYNEQFF. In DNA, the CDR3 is TGCGCCAGCAGCCATCTTTCGGGGATTTACAATGAGCAGTTCTTC.

The CDR3: CASRDRGTFF. DNA of the CDR3: TGTGCCAGTAGGGACAGGGGAACTTTCTTT. This chain links TRBV19 with TRBJ1-1; TRBD1 matches at 9 bases. J lost 12 bases, V lost 6 bases, and 2 bases had no gene match. The CDR3 extends over 10 amino acids. From germline, CDR1 is LNHDA and CDR2 SQIVND (reference sequence).

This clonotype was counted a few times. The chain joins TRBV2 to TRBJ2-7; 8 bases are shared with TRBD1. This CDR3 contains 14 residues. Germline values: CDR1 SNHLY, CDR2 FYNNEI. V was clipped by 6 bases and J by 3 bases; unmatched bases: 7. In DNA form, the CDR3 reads TGTGCCAGCAGATTGGGACAGGCAAACTACGAGCAGTACTTC. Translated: CASRLGQANYEQYF.

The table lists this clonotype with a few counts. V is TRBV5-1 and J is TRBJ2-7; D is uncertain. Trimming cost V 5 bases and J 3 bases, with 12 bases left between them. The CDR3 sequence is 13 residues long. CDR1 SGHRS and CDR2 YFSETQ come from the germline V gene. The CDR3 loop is CASSSVSHYEQYF. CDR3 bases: TGCGCCAGCAGTTCTGTCAGCCACTACGAGCAGTACTTC.